These 24 T cell receptor beta chains were all obtained from the same sample, sequenced in a study of T cell responses to AZD1222 COVID-19 vaccine (dated by TCRdb to 2020 to 2023). Library preparation employed the immunoSEQ multiplex PCR assay. TCRdb re-hosts the immuneACCESS table, in-frame sequences only. Its copies lack some clones; in the studies checked, an unresolved V gene accounts for under half of them, and the cause for the rest is not known. The sample profile shows about 270,000 clones; 90% to 95% of them were found once. The ten largest clones take up less than 0.6% of the sample. Sample time point, as interpreted from the label and publication: about 28 days (+/-7) after the second vaccine dose. The sequences come from peripheral blood, collected 28 days after the second AZD1222 dose. These receptors were obtained from an adult who received the AZD1222 COVID-19 vaccine.

The chain's CDR3 is CASSLLWGQYF. CDR3 in DNA: TGTGCCAGCAGCCTCCTTTGGGGCCAGTACTTC. The chain recombines TRBV5-8 with TRBJ2-5; D unresolved. CDR3 size: 11 residues. Trimming cost V 4 bases and J 10 bases, with 11 bases left between them. The germline CDR1 and CDR2 sequences are SGHTS and YDEGEE. Supplemented by reference TRBV5-8 and TRBJ2-5, the full variable domain reads EAGVTQSPTHLIKTRGQQATLRCSPISGHTSVYWYQQALGLGLQFLLWYDEGEERNRGNFPPRFSGRQFPNYSSELNVNALELEDSALYLCASSLLWGQYFGPGTRLLVL.

The genes are TRBV4-1 and TRBJ1-4; D might be TRBD1 (6 bases). The germline CDR1 and CDR2 sequences are MGHRA and YSYEKL. V gave up 7 bases and J gave up 3 bases, with 15 bases separating them. This CDR3 spans 15 amino acids. The DNA of the CDR3 is TGCGCCAGCACCCTAGGGGGACGGCCTAATGAAAAACTGTTTTTT. It specifies CASTLGGRPNEKLFF.

The rearrangement joins TRBV3-1 (or the pseudogene TRBV3-2) to TRBJ1-1, with unresolved D. V lost 1 base to trimming and J lost 5 bases, with 8 bases between them. Germline CDR1 LGHDT, CDR2 YNNKEL (reference sequence). This CDR3 spans 13 amino acids. This CDR3 is CASSQVSGTEAFF. The CDR3, as DNA: TGTGCCAGCAGCCAAGTGAGTGGGACTGAAGCTTTCTTT.

This chain joins TRBV28 and TRBJ1-6; 11 positions agree with TRBD1. Looked up from germline, CDR1 is MDHEN and CDR2 is SYDVKM. The CDR3 loop spans 14 amino acids. Germline trimming cut 6 bases from V and 10 bases from J; bases unmatched to any gene: 5. The CDR3 DNA reads as TGTGCCAGCAGAGGACAGGGGGCAGGCTCACCCCTCCACTTT. Amino acid sequence: CASRGQGAGSPLHF.

The V call is TRBV19, the J call TRBJ1-1; 8 bases line up with TRBD1. Germline loops: CDR1 LNHDA, CDR2 SQIVND (reference sequence). The junction had 9 bases not matched to a gene; V was cut back by 5 bases and J by 4 bases. This CDR3 region has 15 residues. The DNA of the CDR3 is TGTGCCAGTAGTCCAGGGGGCCGGGACAGCACTGAAGCTTTCTTT. Protein product: CASSPGGRDSTEAFF.

The rearrangement links TRBV28 to TRBJ2-7, with a possible D match to TRBD1 (6 bases). Germline V CDR1 and CDR2: MDHEN, SYDVKM. V was trimmed by 3 bases and J by 0 bases, leaving 12 bases between them. The CDR3 has 15 residues. CDR3 region: CASSLDSIPSYEQYF. CDR3 bases: TGTGCCAGCAGTTTGGACAGTATTCCCTCCTACGAGCAGTACTTC.

CDR3 sequence reads: CASSPLGQYNEQFF. The CDR3 nucleotides read TGTGCCAGCAGCCCCCTCGGACAGTACAATGAGCAGTTCTTC. The V and J genes are TRBV6-6 and TRBJ2-1; D is possibly TRBD1 (6 bases). Germline V gives CDR1 MNHNY, CDR2 SVGAGI (reference sequence). CDR3 length: 14 residues. V shed 6 bases and J shed 4 bases, with 13 bases lying between them.

This clone appeared once. V is TRBV6-6 and J is TRBJ2-7; a weak D match, TRBD1 (5 bases). The CDR3 covers 15 residues. V lost 2 bases to trimming and J lost 3 bases, with 14 bases between them. The germline V gene encodes CDR1 MNHNY and CDR2 SVGAGI (reference sequence). The CDR3 protein is CASSYPGKSIYEQYF. The DNA for the CDR3 is TGTGCCAGCAGTTACCCAGGGAAGTCCATCTACGAGCAGTACTTC.

This clone showed up just once. The V and J genes are TRBV5-6 and TRBJ1-1; D ambiguous. Between the trimmed V and J ends, which lost 4 bases and 0 bases, there was a span of 25 bases. This CDR3 has 19 residues. CDR1 and CDR2 from the germline V gene are SGHDT and YYEEEE. CDR3 residues: CASSPIWANTRLMNTEAFF. CDR3 bases: TGTGCCAGCAGCCCAATATGGGCAAACACGAGGCTCATGAACACTGAAGCTTTCTTT.

V and J are TRBV28 and TRBJ2-7; TRBD2 might be the D (5 bases). The V and J ends lost 8 bases and 7 bases respectively, with 18 bases between them. The CDR3 extends over 13 amino acids. Germline V CDR1 and CDR2: MDHEN, SYDVKM. Written as DNA, the CDR3 is TGTGCCAGCTGGAGCGGCGCTCGTTTAGAGCAGTACTTC. Translated, it gives CASWSGARLEQYF.

The chain links TRBV6-1 to TRBJ2-1; a weak D match, TRBD1 (7 bases). Deletions cut 0 bases from V and 2 bases from J, with 20 bases between. Germline-derived CDR1 and CDR2 are MNHNS and SASEGT. The CDR3 spans 19 residues. The DNA for the CDR3 is TGTGCCAGCAGTGAAGCCCAGGGGGGCTGGAGGTTGACCTACAATGAGCAGTTCTTC. Its translation: CASSEAQGGWRLTYNEQFF.

This chain connects TRBV5-5 to TRBJ1-3, with no clear D. The germline V gene has CDR1 SGHKS and CDR2 YYEKEE (reference sequence). CDR3 size: 15 residues. V gave up 1 base and J gave up 4 bases, with 12 bases separating them. For the CDR3, the DNA is TGTGCCAGCAGCTTGAAGGGAGTGGGAGGAAACACCATATATTTT. Protein product: CASSLKGVGGNTIYF.

Points on this clone: Different DNA sequences within this sample yield the same CDR3. The CDR3 region is CASSQVGGNTEAFF. As DNA, the CDR3 is TGTGCCAGCAGCCAAGTTGGGGGTAACACTGAAGCTTTCTTT. The rearrangement joins TRBV3-1 (or the pseudogene TRBV3-2) to TRBJ1-1, with TRBD1 as a possible D gene (5 bases). Looked up from germline, CDR1 is LGHDT and CDR2 is YNNKEL (reference sequence). Trimming left V 1 base short and J 2 bases short, with 8 bases between. The CDR3 covers 14 residues.

V is TRBV5-1 and J is TRBJ2-7; TRBD1 agrees at 8 bases. Per germline, CDR1 SGHRS and CDR2 YFSETQ. This CDR3 region has 18 residues. V was clipped by 0 bases and J by 4 bases; unmatched bases: 15. CDR3 amino acids: CASSLDHLPGQGGYEQYF. As DNA, the CDR3 is TGCGCCAGCAGCTTGGACCATCTACCCGGACAGGGTGGGTACGAGCAGTACTTC. Based on the CDR3 plus reference TRBV5-1 and TRBJ2-7, the full variable domain is KAGVTQTPRYLIKTRGQQVTLSCSPISGHRSVSWYQQTPGQGLQFLFEYFSETQRNKGNFPGRFSGRQFSNSRSEMNVSTLELGDSALYLCASSLDHLPGQGGYEQYFGPGTRLTVT.

The chain has TRBV2 and TRBJ1-1; 8 bases map to TRBD1. Losses at the gene ends were 8 bases for V and 5 bases for J; bases not matched to a gene: 10. The CDR3 runs 14 residues. Germline CDR1 is SNHLY and CDR2 is FYNNEI. The CDR3 sequence: CASGSRQGWTEAFF. The CDR3 DNA reads TGTGCCAGCGGGTCCCGACAGGGGTGGACTGAAGCTTTCTTT. The full variable domain, with the rest looked up from reference TRBV2 and TRBJ1-1, is EPEVTQTPSHQVTQMGQEVILRCVPISNHLYFYWYRQILGQKVEFLVSFYNNEISEKSEIFDDQFSVERPDGSNFTLKIRSTKLEDSAMYFCASGSRQGWTEAFFGQGTRLTVV.

The chain has TRBV12-3 or TRBV12-4 and TRBJ1-2; 7 bases fit TRBD1. The trim removed 6 bases at V and 12 bases at J, leaving 7 bases unmatched. CDR3 length: 11 residues. Here the CDR3 reads CASRSDRENTF. The CDR3 DNA follows: TGTGCCAGCAGAAGCGACAGGGAGAACACCTTC.

The chain uses TRBV18 and TRBJ2-7; TRBD1 matches 8 bases. Germline CDR1 reads KGHSH; CDR2 reads LQKENI. V lost 5 bases and J lost 4; bases outside the gene matches: 10. CDR3 size: 15 residues. CDR3 in DNA: TGTGCCAGCTCATCCGGGACAGGCAACCCATACGAGCAGTACTTC. Encoded protein: CASSSGTGNPYEQYF.

In DNA, the CDR3 is TGCAGCGGAGGGAGACAGAACACTGAAGCTTTCTTT. Its protein is CSGGRQNTEAFF. The V call is TRBV29-1, the J call TRBJ1-1, with D unclear. Trimming removed 7 bases at V and 1 base at J, with 10 bases between. The germline gives CDR1 SQVTM, CDR2 ANQGSEA. This CDR3 contains 12 residues.

This rearrangement joins TRBV5-1 to TRBJ2-7, with D perhaps TRBD1 or TRBD2 (5 bases each). The V gene's germline CDR1 is SGHRS and CDR2 YFSETQ. CDR3 length: 13 amino acids. The V gene lost 4 bases and the J gene lost 5 bases, with 13 bases spanning the gap. CDR3 sequence reads: CASSPGRPNEQYF. DNA for the CDR3: TGCGCCAGCAGCCCGGGACGTCCGAACGAGCAGTACTTC.

This chain uses TRBV30 with TRBJ1-2; 8 bases agree with TRBD1. The CDR3 totals 13 residues. The V segment lost 8 bases and the J segment 0 bases; nucleotides outside the gene matches: 5. Per germline, CDR1 GTSNPN and CDR2 SVGIG (reference sequence). The CDR3 region is CAGGTGTNYGYTF. For the CDR3, the DNA is TGTGCCGGGGGGACAGGAACTAACTATGGCTACACCTTC.

Of note for this clone: Other DNA sequences within the sample encode an identical CDR3. The gene calls are TRBV28 and TRBJ1-1; D gene ambiguous. V lost 2 bases and J lost 4, with 11 bases in between. Germline V CDR1 and CDR2: MDHEN, SYDVKM. CDR3 length: 14 residues. CDR3 in amino acids: CASSLGQGGTEAFF. For the CDR3, the DNA is TGTGCCAGCAGTTTAGGGCAAGGAGGCACTGAAGCTTTCTTT.

The CDR3 DNA reads as TGTGCCAGCAGTCCCCCCCCGGGGACGGCGAACACTGAAGCTTTCTTT. Amino acid sequence: CASSPPPGTANTEAFF. V gene TRBV28 combines with J gene TRBJ1-1; maybe TRBD1 (5 bases). This CDR3 has 16 residues. Germline V gene data show CDR1 as MDHEN and CDR2 as SYDVKM. Between the trimmed V and J ends, which lost 5 bases and 1 base, there was a span of 17 bases.

The rearrangement links TRBV6-1 to TRBJ1-1, with 7 bases that match TRBD1. The CDR3 contains 15 residues. CDR1 and CDR2 from the germline V gene are MNHNS and SASEGT. V dropped 2 bases and J dropped 3; count of bases not matched to a gene: 6. The CDR3 region has the DNA TGTGCCAGCAGTGAAAGGAGGACAGGTGACACTGAAGCTTTCTTT. As protein: CASSERRTGDTEAFF.

This chain links TRBV5-1 with TRBJ2-1; D is uncertain. This CDR3 comprises 15 residues. Germline CDR1 is SGHRS and CDR2 is YFSETQ. The V gene lost 0 bases and the J gene lost 1 base, with 8 bases spanning the gap. The CDR3 DNA reads TGCGCCAGCAGCTTGGATTCGGGTTCCTACAATGAGCAGTTCTTC. Amino acids: CASSLDSGSYNEQFF.